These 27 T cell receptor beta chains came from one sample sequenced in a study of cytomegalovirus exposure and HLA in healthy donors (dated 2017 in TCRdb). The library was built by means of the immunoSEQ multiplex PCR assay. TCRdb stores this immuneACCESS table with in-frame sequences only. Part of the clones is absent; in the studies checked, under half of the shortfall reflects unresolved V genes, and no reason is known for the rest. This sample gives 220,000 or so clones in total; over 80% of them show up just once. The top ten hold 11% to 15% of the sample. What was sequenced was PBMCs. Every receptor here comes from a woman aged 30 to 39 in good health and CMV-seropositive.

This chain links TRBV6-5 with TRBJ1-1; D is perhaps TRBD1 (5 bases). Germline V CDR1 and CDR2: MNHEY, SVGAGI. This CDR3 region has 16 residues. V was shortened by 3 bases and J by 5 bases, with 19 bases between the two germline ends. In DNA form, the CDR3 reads TGTGCCAGCAGTTATAGTTTTGGCCAGGGAGGGACTGAAGCTTTCTTT. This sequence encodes CASSYSFGQGGTEAFF.

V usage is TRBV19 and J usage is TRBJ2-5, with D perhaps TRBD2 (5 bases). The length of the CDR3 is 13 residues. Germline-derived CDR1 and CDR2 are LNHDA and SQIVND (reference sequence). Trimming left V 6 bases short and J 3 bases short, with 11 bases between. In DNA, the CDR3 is TGTGCCAGTAGACGGGTCGGGGAAGAGACCCAGTACTTC. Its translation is CASRRVGEETQYF.

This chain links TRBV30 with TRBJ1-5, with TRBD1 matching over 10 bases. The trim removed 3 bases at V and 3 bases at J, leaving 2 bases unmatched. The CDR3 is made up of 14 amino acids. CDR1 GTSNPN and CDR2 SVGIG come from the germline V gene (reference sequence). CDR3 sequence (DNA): TGTGCCTGGAGAGGGACAGGGGCCAATCAGCCCCAGCATTTT. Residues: CAWRGTGANQPQHF.

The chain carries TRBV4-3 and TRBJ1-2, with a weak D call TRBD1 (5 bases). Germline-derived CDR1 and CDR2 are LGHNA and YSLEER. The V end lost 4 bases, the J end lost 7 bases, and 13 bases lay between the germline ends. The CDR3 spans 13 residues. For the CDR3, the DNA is TGCGCCAGCAGCCTTAATCGGGGGGGTGGCTACACCTTC. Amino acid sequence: CASSLNRGGGYTF.

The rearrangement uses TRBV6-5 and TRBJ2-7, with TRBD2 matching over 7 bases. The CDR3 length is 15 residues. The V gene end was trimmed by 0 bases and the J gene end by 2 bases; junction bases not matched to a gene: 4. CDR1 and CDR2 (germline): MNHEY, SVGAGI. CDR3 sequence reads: CASSYSWGGTYEQYF. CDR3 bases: TGTGCCAGCAGTTACTCGTGGGGGGGAACCTACGAGCAGTACTTC.

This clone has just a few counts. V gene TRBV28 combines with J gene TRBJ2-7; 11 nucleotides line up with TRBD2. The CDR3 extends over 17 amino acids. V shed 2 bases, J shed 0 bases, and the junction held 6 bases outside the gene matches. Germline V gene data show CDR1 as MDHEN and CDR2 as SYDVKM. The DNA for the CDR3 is TGTGCCAGCAGTTTAATTGGACTAGCGGGCGTCTCCTACGAGCAGTACTTC. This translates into CASSLIGLAGVSYEQYF.

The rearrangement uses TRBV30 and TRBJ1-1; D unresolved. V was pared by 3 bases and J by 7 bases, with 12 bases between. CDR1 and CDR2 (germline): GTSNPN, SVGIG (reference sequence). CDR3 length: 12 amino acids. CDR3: CAWRYTGSEAFF. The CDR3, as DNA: TGTGCCTGGAGGTATACGGGTAGTGAAGCTTTCTTT.

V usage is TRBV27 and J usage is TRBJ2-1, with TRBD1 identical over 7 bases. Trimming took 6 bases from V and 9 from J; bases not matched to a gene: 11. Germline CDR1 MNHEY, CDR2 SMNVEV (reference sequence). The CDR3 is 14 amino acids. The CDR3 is CASRTGTANSEQFF. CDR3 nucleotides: TGTGCCAGCAGAACCGGGACAGCGAATAGTGAGCAGTTCTTC.

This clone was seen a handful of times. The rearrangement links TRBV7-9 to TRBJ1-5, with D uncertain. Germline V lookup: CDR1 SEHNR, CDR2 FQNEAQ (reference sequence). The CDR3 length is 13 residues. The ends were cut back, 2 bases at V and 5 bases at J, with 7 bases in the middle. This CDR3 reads CASSLRKDQPQHF. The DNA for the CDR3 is TGTGCCAGCAGCTTACGGAAGGATCAGCCCCAGCATTTT.

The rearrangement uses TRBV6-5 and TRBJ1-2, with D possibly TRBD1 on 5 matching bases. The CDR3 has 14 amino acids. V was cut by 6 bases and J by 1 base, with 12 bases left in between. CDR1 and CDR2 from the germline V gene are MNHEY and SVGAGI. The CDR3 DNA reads TGTGCCAGCAGCCCAGCGGGGGGTAACTATGGCTACACCTTC. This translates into CASSPAGGNYGYTF.

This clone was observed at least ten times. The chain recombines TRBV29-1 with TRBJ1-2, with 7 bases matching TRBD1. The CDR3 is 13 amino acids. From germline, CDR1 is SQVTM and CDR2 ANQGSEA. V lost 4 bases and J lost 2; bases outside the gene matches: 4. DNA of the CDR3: TGCAGCGTTGGGCCGGGACAGAACTATGGCTACACCTTC. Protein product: CSVGPGQNYGYTF.

In DNA form, the CDR3 reads TGTGCCTGGAGACAACCCGGGACTAGCGGGCGATCTGCCCAGTACTTC. This sequence encodes CAWRQPGTSGRSAQYF. The chain has TRBV30 and TRBJ2-5, with TRBD2 identical over 12 bases. Germline-derived CDR1 and CDR2 are GTSNPN and SVGIG (reference sequence). Losses at the gene ends were 3 bases for V and 9 bases for J; bases not matched to a gene: 14. This CDR3 has 16 amino acids.

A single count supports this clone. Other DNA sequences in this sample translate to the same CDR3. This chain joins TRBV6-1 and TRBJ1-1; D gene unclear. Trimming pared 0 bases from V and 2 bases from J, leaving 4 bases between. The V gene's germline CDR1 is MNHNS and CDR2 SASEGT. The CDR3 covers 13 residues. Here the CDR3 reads CASSEAGNTEAFF. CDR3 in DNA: TGTGCCAGCAGTGAAGCAGGAAACACTGAAGCTTTCTTT.

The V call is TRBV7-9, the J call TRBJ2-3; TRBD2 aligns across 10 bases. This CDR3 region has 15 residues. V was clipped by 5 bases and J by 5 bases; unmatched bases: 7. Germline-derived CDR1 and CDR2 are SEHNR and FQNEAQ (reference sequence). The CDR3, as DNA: TGTGCCAGCAGCCCAGGACTAGCGGACGTAGATACGCAGTATTTT. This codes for CASSPGLADVDTQYF. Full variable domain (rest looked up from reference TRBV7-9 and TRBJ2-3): DTGVSQNPRHKITKRGQNVTFRCDPISEHNRLYWYRQTLGQGPEFLTYFQNEAQLEKSRLLSDRFSAERPKGSFSTLEIQRTEQGDSAMYLCASSPGLADVDTQYFGPGTRLTVL.

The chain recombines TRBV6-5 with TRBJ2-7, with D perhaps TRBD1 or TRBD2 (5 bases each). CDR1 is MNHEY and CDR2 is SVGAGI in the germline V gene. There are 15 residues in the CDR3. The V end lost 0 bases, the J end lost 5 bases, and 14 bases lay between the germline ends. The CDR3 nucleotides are TGTGCCAGCAGTTACTCTGAGGGGACCATCCACGAGCAGTACTTC. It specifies CASSYSEGTIHEQYF.

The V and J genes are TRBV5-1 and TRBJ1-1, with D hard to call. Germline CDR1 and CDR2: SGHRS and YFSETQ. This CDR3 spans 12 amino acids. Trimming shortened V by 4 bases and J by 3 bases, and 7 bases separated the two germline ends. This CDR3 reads CASSAGYTEAFF. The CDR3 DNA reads TGCGCCAGCAGCGCAGGATACACTGAAGCTTTCTTT.

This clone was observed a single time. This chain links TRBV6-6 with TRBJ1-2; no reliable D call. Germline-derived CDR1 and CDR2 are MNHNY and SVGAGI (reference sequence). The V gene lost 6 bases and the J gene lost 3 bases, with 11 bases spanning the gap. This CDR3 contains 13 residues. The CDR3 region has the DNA TGTGCCAGCAGCGGTGGAACCGACTATGGCTACACCTTC. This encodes CASSGGTDYGYTF.

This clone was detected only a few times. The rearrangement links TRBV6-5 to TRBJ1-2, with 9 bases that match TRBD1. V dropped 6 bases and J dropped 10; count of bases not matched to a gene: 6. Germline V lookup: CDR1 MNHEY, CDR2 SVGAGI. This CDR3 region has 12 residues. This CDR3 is CASSPGQGPYTF. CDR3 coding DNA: TGTGCCAGCAGCCCTGGACAGGGGCCCTACACCTTC.

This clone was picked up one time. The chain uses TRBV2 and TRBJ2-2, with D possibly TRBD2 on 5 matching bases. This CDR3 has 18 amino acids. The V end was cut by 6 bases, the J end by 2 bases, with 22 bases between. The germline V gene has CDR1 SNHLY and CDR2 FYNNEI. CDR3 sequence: CASRPSRDRVVNTGELFF. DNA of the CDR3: TGTGCCAGCAGACCTTCCCGGGATAGGGTGGTAAACACCGGGGAGCTGTTTTTT.

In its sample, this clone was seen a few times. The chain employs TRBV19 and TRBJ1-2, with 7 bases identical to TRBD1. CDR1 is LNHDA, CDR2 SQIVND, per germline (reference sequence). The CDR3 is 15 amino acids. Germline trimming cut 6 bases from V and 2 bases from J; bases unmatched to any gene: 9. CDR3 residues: CASRPGTVSNYGYTF. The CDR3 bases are TGTGCCAGTAGACCCGGGACAGTGAGCAACTATGGCTACACCTTC.

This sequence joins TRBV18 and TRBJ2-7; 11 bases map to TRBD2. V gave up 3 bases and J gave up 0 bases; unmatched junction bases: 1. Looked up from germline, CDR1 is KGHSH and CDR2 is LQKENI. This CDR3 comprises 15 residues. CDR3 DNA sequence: TGTGCCAGCTCACCCGGGACTAGCGGCTCCTACGAGCAGTACTTC. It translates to CASSPGTSGSYEQYF.

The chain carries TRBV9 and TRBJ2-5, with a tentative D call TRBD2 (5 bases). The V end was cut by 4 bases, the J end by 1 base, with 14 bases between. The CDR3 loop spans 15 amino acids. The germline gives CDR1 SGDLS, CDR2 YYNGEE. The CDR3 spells CASSISVNVQETQYF. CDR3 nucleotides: TGTGCCAGCAGCATTAGCGTCAACGTCCAAGAGACCCAGTACTTC.

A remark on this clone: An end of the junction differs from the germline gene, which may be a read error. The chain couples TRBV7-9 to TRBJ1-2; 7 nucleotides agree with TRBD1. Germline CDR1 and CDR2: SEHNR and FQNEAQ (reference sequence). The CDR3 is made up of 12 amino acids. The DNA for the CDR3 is TGTGCCAGCAACTTAGAGGAAACAGGGGCGTACTTC. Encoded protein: CASNLEETGAYF.

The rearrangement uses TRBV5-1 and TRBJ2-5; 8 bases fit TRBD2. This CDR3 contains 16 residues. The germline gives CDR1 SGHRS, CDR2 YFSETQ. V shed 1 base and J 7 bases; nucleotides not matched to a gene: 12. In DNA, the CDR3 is TGCGCCAGCAGCTTGCCCGGGACTAGTGCCTCAGCGACCCAGTACTTC. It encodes CASSLPGTSASATQYF.

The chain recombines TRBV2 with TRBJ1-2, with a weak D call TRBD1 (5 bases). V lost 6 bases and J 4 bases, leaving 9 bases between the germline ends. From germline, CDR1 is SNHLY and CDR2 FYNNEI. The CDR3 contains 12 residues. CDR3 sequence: CASRHRSYGYTF. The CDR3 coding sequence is TGTGCCAGCAGGCACAGGAGCTATGGCTACACCTTC.

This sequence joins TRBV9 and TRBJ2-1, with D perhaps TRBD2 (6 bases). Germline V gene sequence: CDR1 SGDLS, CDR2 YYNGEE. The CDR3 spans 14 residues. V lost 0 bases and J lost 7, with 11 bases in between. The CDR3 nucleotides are TGTGCCAGCAGCGTAGGTGGGGCGGGGAATGAGCAGTTCTTC. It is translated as CASSVGGAGNEQFF.

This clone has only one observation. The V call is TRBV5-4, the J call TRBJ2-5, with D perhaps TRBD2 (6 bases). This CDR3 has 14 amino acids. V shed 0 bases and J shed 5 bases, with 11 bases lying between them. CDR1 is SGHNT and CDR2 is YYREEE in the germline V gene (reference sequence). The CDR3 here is CASSLAGGIETQYF. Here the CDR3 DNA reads TGTGCCAGCAGCTTGGCCGGGGGAATTGAGACCCAGTACTTC. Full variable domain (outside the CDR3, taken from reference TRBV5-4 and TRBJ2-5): ETGVTQSPTHLIKTRGQQVTLRCSSQSGHNTVSWYQQALGQGPQFIFQYYREEENGRGNFPPRFSGLQFPNYSSELNVNALELDDSALYLCASSLAGGIETQYFGPGTRLLVL.